The 32 T cell receptor beta chains reported below all come from one sample, sequenced in a study of T cell clonotyping in hematopoietic cell transplantation listed by TCRdb under 2021. Library prep was done by the immunoSEQ multiplex PCR assay. In TCRdb, the immuneACCESS table is reduced to in-frame sequences with V and J assigned. These tables do not hold every clone; where another copy was compared, an unresolved V gene accounts for under half, and the others remain unexplained. For this sample the table gives several thousand clones, of which approximately 26% were detected only once. 13% to 15% of the sample is in the top ten clones. The time point label, read with the paper, signifies: 180 days after allo-HCT. Sequencing used peripheral blood mononuclear cells, obtained 180 days after allogeneic stem cell transplant. Receptors were obtained from a male patient between 40 and 50 years old who had an allogeneic stem cell transplant from an unrelated donor, so the T cells may come from the graft donor. Some clones in this sample may be carry-over from other donors' samples.

This sequence joins TRBV30 and TRBJ2-7, with D unclear. The CDR3 extends over 11 amino acids. CDR1 and CDR2 from the germline V gene are GTSNPN and SVGIG (reference sequence). Trimming took off 1 base at V and 6 bases at J, with 7 bases between the two ends. The CDR3 DNA reads TGTGCCTGGAGTGGGTTGGGCGAGCAGTACTTC. Protein product: CAWSGLGEQYF.

This clone was detected only a few times. V is TRBV28 and J is TRBJ2-1; possible D gene TRBD2, 5 bases. Germline-derived CDR1 and CDR2 are MDHEN and SYDVKM. CDR3 size: 13 residues. With 6 bases removed from V and 5 bases from J, the gap between germline ends came to 11 bases. The CDR3 bases are TGTGCCAGCAGCCCCGGGGTTGACAATGAGCAGTTCTTC. It is translated as CASSPGVDNEQFF.

This clone was found once. The chain is built from TRBV30 and TRBJ1-5, with D perhaps TRBD1 (5 bases). V dropped 5 bases and J dropped 4 bases, with 15 bases sitting between them. This CDR3 has 14 amino acids. The germline CDR1 and CDR2 sequences are GTSNPN and SVGIG (reference sequence). The CDR3 nucleotides read TGTGCCTGGGCGGGGCAGGGAGGTAATCAGCCCCAGCATTTT. Translated: CAWAGQGGNQPQHF.

This clone turned up a few times. V gene TRBV30 combines with J gene TRBJ2-5; maybe TRBD1 (6 bases). The CDR3 loop spans 15 amino acids. Deletions cut 2 bases from V and 4 bases from J, with 17 bases between. Germline V gives CDR1 GTSNPN, CDR2 SVGIG (reference sequence). The CDR3 spells CAWSPYSQGGETQYF. CDR3 in DNA: TGTGCCTGGAGTCCCTACTCCCAAGGGGGAGAGACCCAGTACTTC.

This clone occurred a few times. V is TRBV30 and J is TRBJ1-2; D not certain. This CDR3 has 13 amino acids. From germline, CDR1 is GTSNPN and CDR2 SVGIG (reference sequence). With 2 bases removed from V and 1 base from J, the gap between germline ends came to 8 bases. For the CDR3, the DNA is TGTGCCTGGAGTCTGGGTATTAACTATGGCTACACCTTC. It specifies CAWSLGINYGYTF.

The chain is built from TRBV27 and TRBJ2-7, with D possibly being TRBD2 (5 bases). V shed 5 bases and J shed 4 bases, with 9 bases lying between them. Per the germline V gene, CDR1 is MNHEY and CDR2 is SMNVEV (reference sequence). This CDR3 comprises 12 residues. The CDR3 spells CASSGGLYEQYF. CDR3 DNA: TGTGCCAGCAGTGGCGGACTGTACGAGCAGTACTTC.

CDR3 nucleotide sequence: TGCAGTGGGACGAACACTGAAGCTTTCTTT. It is translated as CSGTNTEAFF. V and J are TRBV20-1 and TRBJ1-1; D is uncertain. Germline lookup yields CDR1 DFQATT and CDR2 SNEGSKA (reference sequence). The CDR3 runs 10 residues. The ends were cut back, 7 bases at V and 1 base at J, with 4 bases in the middle.

This chain connects TRBV9 to TRBJ2-7; D is unclear. Germline loops: CDR1 SGDLS, CDR2 YYNGEE. The CDR3 sequence is 14 residues long. The ends were cut back, 3 bases at V and 0 bases at J, with 10 bases in the middle. In nucleotides, the CDR3 is TGTGCCAGCAGCGCACAGAAGAGCTCCTACGAGCAGTACTTC. Translating it yields CASSAQKSSYEQYF. Based on the CDR3 plus reference TRBV9 and TRBJ2-7, the full variable domain is DSGVTQTPKHLITATGQRVTLRCSPRSGDLSVYWYQQSLDQGLQFLIQYYNGEERAKGNILERFSAQQFPDLHSELNLSSLELGDSALYFCASSAQKSSYEQYFGPGTRLTVT.

This clone was counted a few times. The rearrangement joins TRBV29-1 to TRBJ2-5, with 7 bases matching TRBD1. Losses at the gene ends were 7 bases for V and 0 bases for J; bases not matched to a gene: 8. Per the germline V gene, CDR1 is SQVTM and CDR2 is ANQGSEA. This CDR3 spans 14 amino acids. CDR3 nucleotide sequence: TGCAGCGCCGACGACGACAGGGACCAAGAGACCCAGTACTTC. This translates into CSADDDRDQETQYF.

This sequence joins TRBV28 and TRBJ1-2; D may be TRBD1 (5 bases). Germline CDR1 and CDR2: MDHEN and SYDVKM. This CDR3 has 15 amino acids. Trimming removed 6 bases from V and 7 bases from J, with 21 bases in between. This CDR3 is CASRLSLDGGGGYTF. Written as DNA, the CDR3 is TGTGCCAGCAGGTTGTCTCTCGACGGGGGAGGTGGCTACACCTTC.

This clone has a handful of counts. The chain couples TRBV6-5 to TRBJ1-5, with TRBD1 matching 8 bases. The CDR3 runs 15 residues. V was pared by 0 bases and J by 4 bases, with 2 bases of the junction left unmatched. From germline, CDR1 is MNHEY and CDR2 SVGAGI. The CDR3 spells CASSYSGQGNQPQHF. CDR3 DNA sequence: TGTGCCAGCAGTTACTCAGGACAGGGAAATCAGCCCCAGCATTTT.

This clone is deemed large (0.1 to 1%). In DNA, the CDR3 is TGTGCCGCGGACGGTGAGCTCTCCTACGAGCAGTACTTC. Its protein product is CAADGELSYEQYF. The chain uses TRBV30 and TRBJ2-7; D is ambiguous. V was pared by 8 bases and J by 0 bases, with 14 bases between. The germline gives CDR1 GTSNPN, CDR2 SVGIG (reference sequence). This CDR3 spans 13 amino acids.

V and J are TRBV29-1 and TRBJ1-2; D is unclear. The V gene lost 5 bases and the J gene lost 8 bases, with 12 bases spanning the gap. The CDR3 sequence is 11 residues long. CDR1 is SQVTM and CDR2 is ANQGSEA in the germline V gene. CDR3 sequence (DNA): TGCAGCGTTCCTGTCCAGCGCGGCTACACCTTC. This translates into CSVPVQRGYTF.

Only a few counts were recorded for this clone. J is TRBJ1-2 and V is TRBV28, with D possibly matching TRBD1 (5 bases). This CDR3 spans 14 amino acids. Germline loops: CDR1 MDHEN, CDR2 SYDVKM. The V end lost 3 bases, the J end lost 5 bases, and 13 bases lay between the germline ends. The CDR3 DNA follows: TGTGCCAGCAGTTTCCTTGGCGGGGCATATGGCTACACCTTC. It yields the protein CASSFLGGAYGYTF.

The V gene is TRBV29-1, the J gene TRBJ2-3; 11 positions match TRBD2. This CDR3 is built from 14 residues. The V gene's germline CDR1 is SQVTM and CDR2 ANQGSEA. J lost 5 bases, V lost 8 bases, and 9 bases had no gene match. The CDR3 sequence is CSLPSLAGGDTQYF. Written as DNA, the CDR3 is TGCAGCCTACCCTCTCTAGCGGGAGGAGATACGCAGTATTTT.

This clone has more than one count but fewer than ten. The chain recombines TRBV7-2 with TRBJ1-6; possibly TRBD1 for D (5 bases). Germline CDR1 SGHTA, CDR2 FQGNSA. This CDR3 is built from 15 residues. Trimming took off 2 bases at V and 8 bases at J, with 13 bases between the two ends. DNA for the CDR3: TGTGCCAGCAGCTTAAGGGAGGCCAGGGATTCACCCCTCCACTTT. It translates to CASSLREARDSPLHF.

This clone was observed a few times. J is TRBJ1-6 and V is TRBV30, with 8 bases that match TRBD1. This CDR3 contains 19 residues. Germline-derived CDR1 and CDR2 are GTSNPN and SVGIG (reference sequence). The trim removed 0 bases at V and 1 base at J, leaving 11 bases unmatched. The CDR3 DNA reads as TGTGCCTGGAGTGTACTCGGACAGGGCATGATATCCTATAATTCACCCCTCCACTTT. Its protein is CAWSVLGQGMISYNSPLHF.

This chain joins TRBV29-1 and TRBJ2-3; 8 bases map to TRBD1. V lost 5 bases and J lost 4; bases outside the gene matches: 2. From germline, CDR1 is SQVTM and CDR2 ANQGSEA. CDR3 length equals 12 residues. The CDR3 loop reads CSVTGGPDTQYF. DNA for the CDR3: TGCAGCGTTACAGGGGGTCCAGATACGCAGTATTTT.

This sequence joins TRBV30 and TRBJ2-5; TRBD2 matches at 8 bases. The CDR3 totals 15 residues. V dropped 0 bases and J dropped 1; count of bases not matched to a gene: 4. Per germline, CDR1 GTSNPN and CDR2 SVGIG (reference sequence). CDR3 sequence reads: CAWSVRREVQETQYF. In nucleotides, the CDR3 is TGTGCCTGGAGTGTACGGCGGGAGGTCCAAGAGACCCAGTACTTC.

The chain has TRBV4-2 and TRBJ2-1, with D tentatively TRBD2 (7 bases). V shed 0 bases and J shed 3 bases, with 15 bases lying between them. This CDR3 comprises 17 residues. Germline values: CDR1 LGHNA, CDR2 YNFKEQ. CDR3 region: CASSQDTGEGGYNEQFF. The CDR3 nucleotides read TGTGCCAGCAGCCAAGATACGGGGGAGGGGGGCTACAATGAGCAGTTCTTC.

This clone has just a few counts. This sequence joins TRBV30 and TRBJ1-2, with D unclear. Trimming took off 0 bases at V and 2 bases at J, with 7 bases between the two ends. The germline V gene encodes CDR1 GTSNPN and CDR2 SVGIG (reference sequence). The CDR3 spans 13 residues. CDR3 residues: CAWSVQPNYGYTF. CDR3 nucleotides: TGTGCCTGGAGTGTACAGCCGAACTATGGCTACACCTTC. The variable domain in full, with the rest retrieved from reference TRBV30 and TRBJ1-2, is SQTIHQWPATLVQPVGSPLSLECTVEGTSNPNLYWYRQAAGRGLQLLFYSVGIGQISSEVPQNLSASRPQDRQFILSSKKLLLSDSGFYLCAWSVQPNYGYTFGSGTRLTVV.

The chain uses TRBV7-2 and TRBJ2-3, with D unclear. From germline, CDR1 is SGHTA and CDR2 FQGNSA. V was pared by 1 base and J by 4 bases, with 12 bases between. CDR3 length: 15 residues. In nucleotides, the CDR3 is TGTGCCAGCAGCTTAGGGCCTACCAGACCAGATACGCAGTATTTT. Its protein product is CASSLGPTRPDTQYF.

Of note for this clone: Here the CDR3 omits its conserved ending phenylalanine or tryptophan, so a read error is the likely source. The chain employs TRBV30 and TRBJ1-2; possible D gene TRBD1, 5 bases. Deletions cut 3 bases from V and 6 bases from J, with 14 bases between. CDR3 length: 13 amino acids. Germline CDR1 and CDR2: GTSNPN and SVGIG (reference sequence). Written as DNA, the CDR3 is TGTGCCTGGAGCCTTGGGGGTGCCGATGGCTACACCCTC. Its protein product is CAWSLGGADGYTL.

Regarding this clone: The sample carries other DNA sequences with the same CDR3. V gene TRBV15 combines with J gene TRBJ2-7, with TRBD1 matching 12 bases. The V segment lost 3 bases and the J segment 7 bases; nucleotides outside the gene matches: 4. The CDR3 is made up of 14 amino acids. Germline assignment: CDR1 LNHNV and CDR2 YYDKDF (reference sequence). The CDR3 bases are TGTGCCACCAGCAGGGGACAGGGGGCGCGAGAGCAGTACTTC. It codes for CATSRGQGAREQYF.

This clone has a handful of counts. This chain connects TRBV7-9 to TRBJ1-6, with 7 bases aligning to TRBD1. The length of the CDR3 is 14 residues. CDR1 is SEHNR and CDR2 is FQNEAQ in the germline V gene (reference sequence). V dropped 5 bases and J dropped 9; count of bases not matched to a gene: 7. The CDR3 spells CASSPGGLGSPLHF. CDR3 nucleotides: TGTGCCAGCAGCCCAGGGGGATTAGGTTCACCCCTCCACTTT.

The chain couples TRBV6-5 to TRBJ1-1; no firm D call. The V gene's germline CDR1 is MNHEY and CDR2 SVGAGI. This CDR3 has 15 residues. Trimming shortened V by 6 bases and J by 4 bases, and 18 bases separated the two germline ends. CDR3 region: CASSPTGPRVTEAFF. CDR3 bases: TGTGCCAGCAGCCCTACCGGGCCCCGGGTCACTGAAGCTTTCTTT.

This chain connects TRBV30 to TRBJ1-5; no clear D. V dropped 0 bases and J dropped 4 bases, with 7 bases sitting between them. The CDR3 length is 13 residues. Per germline, CDR1 GTSNPN and CDR2 SVGIG (reference sequence). Here the CDR3 reads CAWSVSENQPQHF. CDR3 coding DNA: TGTGCCTGGAGTGTATCGGAGAATCAGCCCCAGCATTTT. The full variable domain, with the rest looked up from reference TRBV30 and TRBJ1-5, is SQTIHQWPATLVQPVGSPLSLECTVEGTSNPNLYWYRQAAGRGLQLLFYSVGIGQISSEVPQNLSASRPQDRQFILSSKKLLLSDSGFYLCAWSVSENQPQHFGDGTRLSIL.

CDR3 sequence reads: CAWGTGNDGYTF. For the CDR3, the DNA is TGTGCCTGGGGGACAGGGAATGATGGCTACACCTTC. The chain is built from TRBV30 and TRBJ1-2; 9 nucleotides match TRBD1. The germline V gene has CDR1 GTSNPN and CDR2 SVGIG (reference sequence). After removal of 5 bases from V and 6 bases from J, the junction contained 4 bases not matched to a gene. The CDR3 spans 12 residues.

V is TRBV5-1 and J is TRBJ1-1, with D hard to call. Germline CDR1 SGHRS, CDR2 YFSETQ. The CDR3 loop spans 14 amino acids. The germline V and J ends were trimmed by 3 bases and 0 bases, with 9 bases remaining between them. The CDR3 sequence: CASSSQQMNTEAFF. The CDR3 coding sequence is TGCGCCAGCAGCTCGCAACAGATGAACACTGAAGCTTTCTTT.

The chain is built from TRBV6-5 and TRBJ1-1, with D tentatively TRBD1 (5 bases). Trimming pared 8 bases from V and 2 bases from J, leaving 18 bases between. The CDR3 is made up of 15 amino acids. Germline V gene sequence: CDR1 MNHEY, CDR2 SVGAGI. The CDR3 protein is CASEGPRQKNTEAFF. CDR3 sequence (DNA): TGTGCCAGCGAAGGTCCGAGACAGAAAAACACTGAAGCTTTCTTT.

This clone was observed a few times. This sequence joins TRBV7-3 and TRBJ1-1; TRBD1 matches at 8 bases. The CDR3 extends over 14 amino acids. Germline V gene sequence: CDR1 SGHTA, CDR2 FQGTGA. The V segment lost 3 bases and the J segment 3 bases; nucleotides outside the gene matches: 3. The CDR3 DNA is TGTGCCAGCAGCTTCGCGGGACAGGACACTGAAGCTTTCTTT. This encodes CASSFAGQDTEAFF. Combining the CDR3 with reference TRBV7-3 and TRBJ1-1 gives the whole variable domain GAGVSQTPSNKVTEKGKYVELRCDPISGHTALYWYRQSLGQGPEFLIYFQGTGAADDSGLPNDRFFAVRPEGSVSTLKIQRTERGDSAVYLCASSFAGQDTEAFFGQGTRLTVV.

The V call is TRBV6-5, the J call TRBJ1-1, with D maybe TRBD1 (6 bases). V shed 5 bases and J shed 4 bases, with 11 bases lying between them. The CDR3 is 13 amino acids. The V gene's germline CDR1 is MNHEY and CDR2 SVGAGI. The CDR3 DNA follows: TGTGCCAGCAGTCGAGGACAGCGCACTGAAGCTTTCTTT. It encodes CASSRGQRTEAFF.